This passage covers 29 T cell receptor beta chains from one sample sequenced in a study of shared clonotypes between healthy human individuals. Libraries were prepared by immunoSEQ multiplex PCR; TCRdb keeps only in-frame clonotypes and omits some of them. This repertoire shows approximately 1.5 million clones, approximately 98.5% found once; its top ten account for 0.3% to 0.45%. The sequencing sample was made of naive CD4+ T cells sorted from blood. Subset here: CD45RA+ positively selected. These receptors were taken from a man aged 30-40 years in good health.

The genes are TRBV29-1 and TRBJ2-3, with 7 bases aligning to TRBD2. V shed 4 bases, J shed 4 bases, and the junction held 2 bases outside the gene matches. This CDR3 is 12 amino acids long. Per the germline V gene, CDR1 is SQVTM and CDR2 is ANQGSEA. CDR3 coding DNA: TGCAGCGTTGTCCTAGCGGCAGATACGCAGTATTTT. This encodes CSVVLAADTQYF.

The chain couples TRBV27 to TRBJ2-5; D may be TRBD2 (6 bases). The CDR3 spans 12 residues. Germline V gene sequence: CDR1 MNHEY, CDR2 SMNVEV (reference sequence). Trimming removed 5 bases from V and 7 bases from J, with 11 bases in between. Here the CDR3 reads CASSGTWGTQYF. CDR3 sequence (DNA): TGTGCCAGCAGTGGGACTTGGGGGACCCAGTACTTC.

About this clone itself: The sample holds other DNA sequences that translate to the same CDR3. The rearrangement links TRBV28 to TRBJ2-7, with TRBD1 as a possible D gene (5 bases). Germline CDR1 MDHEN, CDR2 SYDVKM. The germline V and J ends were trimmed by 2 bases and 7 bases, with 6 bases remaining between them. The CDR3 is 11 amino acids. DNA for the CDR3: TGTGCCAGCAGTTTAGGGGCAGAGCAGTACTTC. Its protein product is CASSLGAEQYF.

About this clone: This sample includes further DNA sequences coding for the same CDR3. This chain uses TRBV10-3 with TRBJ2-3; D ambiguous. Germline loops: CDR1 ENHRY, CDR2 SYGVKD. Trimming shortened V by 4 bases and J by 2 bases, and 1 base separated the two germline ends. The CDR3 has 11 residues. For the CDR3, the DNA is TGTGCCATCAGTGCCACAGATACGCAGTATTTT. Translating gives CAISATDTQYF.

In this sample, this clone turned up once. This chain connects TRBV28 to TRBJ2-7, with 8 bases lining up with TRBD1. With 11 bases clipped from V and 2 bases from J, the junction kept 5 bases outside the gene matches. CDR3 length equals 12 residues. Germline lookup yields CDR1 MDHEN and CDR2 SYDVKM. The CDR3 coding sequence is TGTGCCTCCCGGACAGGGCCCTACGAGCAGTACTTC. Its protein product is CASRTGPYEQYF.

The V gene is TRBV9, the J gene TRBJ1-2; TRBD1 is a possible D gene (6 bases). Germline loops: CDR1 SGDLS, CDR2 YYNGEE. This CDR3 comprises 12 residues. Trimming cost V 3 bases and J 7 bases, with 10 bases left between them. CDR3 protein: CASSATGSGYTF. As DNA, the CDR3 is TGTGCCAGCAGCGCCACAGGGTCTGGCTACACCTTC.

This clone has just one count. This chain connects TRBV9 to TRBJ2-1; TRBD2 aligns across 9 bases. Germline CDR1 reads SGDLS; CDR2 reads YYNGEE. Unmatched junction bases numbered 3, after V lost 1 base and J lost 4 bases. CDR3 length: 15 residues. The CDR3 nucleotides read TGTGCCAGCAGCGTAATTAGCGGGGGTTACAATGAGCAGTTCTTC. Protein sequence: CASSVISGGYNEQFF.

V gene TRBV10-3 combines with J gene TRBJ1-5; TRBD1 is a possible D gene (6 bases). The CDR3 runs to 15 residues. Germline CDR1 ENHRY, CDR2 SYGVKD. Trimming took 8 bases from V and 0 from J, leaving 14 bases between them. CDR3 nucleotide sequence: TGTGCCATCGGGGGCCGGGTTGATAGCAATCAGCCCCAGCATTTT. It codes for CAIGGRVDSNQPQHF.

The V and J genes are TRBV7-8 and TRBJ2-7, with 9 bases identical to TRBD2. The V gene end was trimmed by 4 bases and the J gene end by 6 bases; junction bases not matched to a gene: 4. This CDR3 region has 13 residues. The V gene's germline CDR1 is SGHVS and CDR2 FQNEAQ. The CDR3 sequence: CASSWRREGEQYF. The CDR3 DNA follows: TGTGCCAGCAGCTGGAGGCGGGAGGGCGAGCAGTACTTC.

The chain couples TRBV7-2 to TRBJ1-1; TRBD1 might be the D (6 bases). There are 16 residues in the CDR3. V lost 1 base and J 1 base, leaving 13 bases between the germline ends. Germline loops: CDR1 SGHTA, CDR2 FQGNSA. CDR3 nucleotides: TGTGCCAGCAGCTTAGGTGGGGGGCAGCAGAACACTGAAGCTTTCTTT. Protein product: CASSLGGGQQNTEAFF. The full variable domain, completed using reference TRBV7-2 and TRBJ1-1, is GAGVSQSPSNKVTEKGKDVELRCDPISGHTALYWYRQSLGQGLEFLIYFQGNSAPDKSGLPSDRFSAERTGGSVSTLTIQRTQQEDSAVYLCASSLGGGQQNTEAFFGQGTRLTVV.

This clone is a singleton in its sample. The gene calls are TRBV5-4 and TRBJ2-7, with TRBD2 matching 12 bases. CDR1 is SGHNT and CDR2 is YYREEE in the germline V gene (reference sequence). V dropped 4 bases and J dropped 4; count of bases not matched to a gene: 6. The CDR3 spans 15 residues. The CDR3 DNA is TGTGCCAGCAGCGCCGGACTAGCGGGAACATACGAGCAGTACTTC. This sequence encodes CASSAGLAGTYEQYF.

The chain is built from TRBV5-1 and TRBJ1-4; no clear D gene. V lost 0 bases, J lost 0 bases, and 21 bases lay in between. CDR3 length equals 20 residues. CDR1 and CDR2 from the germline V gene are SGHRS and YFSETQ. The CDR3 DNA is TGCGCCAGCAGCTTGGTGGGTAGTGGGGTTCGGCATGCAACTAATGAAAAACTGTTTTTT. This codes for CASSLVGSGVRHATNEKLFF.

This chain links TRBV6-4 with TRBJ1-1; 7 nucleotides agree with TRBD1. This CDR3 comprises 13 residues. With V trimmed by 6 bases and J by 8 bases, 9 bases remained unmatched. From germline, CDR1 is MRHNA and CDR2 SNTAGT. The CDR3 sequence is CASRGGDSEEAFF. The CDR3 coding sequence is TGTGCCAGCAGAGGGGGGGACAGCGAAGAAGCTTTCTTT.

This clone was observed a single time. In nucleotides, the CDR3 is TGCGCCAGCAGCTTGGTTCAGGACGTAACTAGCACAGATACGCAGTATTTT. The encoded protein is CASSLVQDVTSTDTQYF. V and J are TRBV5-1 and TRBJ2-3; D not resolved. CDR1 is SGHRS, CDR2 YFSETQ, per germline. The CDR3 totals 17 residues. V was clipped by 0 bases and J by 0 bases, with 14 bases between them.

A single count supports this clone. This rearrangement joins TRBV28 to TRBJ2-7; D call uncertain. Germline CDR1 MDHEN, CDR2 SYDVKM. Trimming removed 3 bases from V and 5 bases from J, with 8 bases in between. This CDR3 region has 12 residues. The CDR3 DNA reads as TGTGCCAGCAGTTTGTCAATCCACGAGCAGTACTTC. This codes for CASSLSIHEQYF.

V gene TRBV7-3 combines with J gene TRBJ1-5; the match to TRBD1 covers 10 bases. Germline CDR1 SGHTA, CDR2 FQGTGA. The CDR3 totals 15 residues. V lost 6 bases and J lost 8; bases outside the gene matches: 10. Here the CDR3 reads CASSLRGGTGEPQHF. The CDR3 region has the DNA TGTGCCAGCAGTCTCCGGGGTGGGACAGGGGAGCCCCAGCATTTT.

The chain joins TRBV18 to TRBJ1-1; 7 bases line up with TRBD1. V lost 3 bases, J lost 3 bases, and 10 bases stayed unmatched. This CDR3 has 16 residues. Germline assignment: CDR1 KGHSH and CDR2 LQKENI. The CDR3 DNA reads TGTGCCAGCTCACCGAACATAGGGACAGTCCACACTGAAGCTTTCTTT. As protein: CASSPNIGTVHTEAFF.

The chain links TRBV5-8 to TRBJ2-7, with D possibly matching TRBD1 (6 bases). The CDR3 contains 17 residues. The germline CDR1 and CDR2 sequences are SGHTS and YDEGEE. The V end lost 6 bases, the J end lost 0 bases, and 22 bases lay between the germline ends. CDR3: CASTAHAGALSSYEQYF. The DNA of the CDR3 is TGTGCCAGCACCGCGCATGCAGGGGCTTTGAGCTCCTACGAGCAGTACTTC.

The chain recombines TRBV7-2 with TRBJ2-7; 10 positions agree with TRBD2. V was clipped by 6 bases and J by 1 base; unmatched bases: 6. From germline, CDR1 is SGHTA and CDR2 FQGNSA. The CDR3 length is 15 residues. CDR3 sequence reads: CASSPLAGESYEQYF. The CDR3 nucleotides read TGTGCCAGCAGTCCGCTAGCGGGAGAATCCTACGAGCAGTACTTC.

J is TRBJ2-7 and V is TRBV2; 10 bases line up with TRBD2. This CDR3 has 15 amino acids. Unmatched junction bases numbered 8, after V lost 6 bases and J lost 3 bases. Germline V CDR1 and CDR2: SNHLY, FYNNEI. CDR3 DNA sequence: TGTGCCAGCAGCCAGCAACTAGCGGGAAACTACGAGCAGTACTTC. Its translation is CASSQQLAGNYEQYF.

This rearrangement joins TRBV11-2 to TRBJ2-3; D gene unclear. The CDR3 consists of 13 residues. Germline CDR1 and CDR2: SGHAT and FQNNGV. CDR3 nucleotides: TGTGCGGCCAGCTTAGTGCGCACAGATACGCAGTATTTT. Translating it yields CAASLVRTDTQYF.

V and J are TRBV5-4 and TRBJ2-1; D ambiguous. Trimming stripped 4 bases from V and 2 bases from J, with 13 bases between. This CDR3 contains 15 residues. CDR1 and CDR2 (germline): SGHNT, YYREEE (reference sequence). In DNA, the CDR3 is TGTGCCAGCAGCCCCGCCAGGAGCACCTACAATGAGCAGTTCTTC. Protein product: CASSPARSTYNEQFF.

The genes are TRBV5-4 and TRBJ2-7; 9 nucleotides match TRBD1. The J segment lost 5 bases and the V segment lost 0 bases, leaving 6 bases of the junction unmatched. Germline CDR1 and CDR2: SGHNT and YYREEE (reference sequence). This CDR3 contains 15 residues. The CDR3 DNA is TGTGCCAGCAGCTTGGGGGACAGGGTAAACAACGAGCAGTACTTC. This sequence encodes CASSLGDRVNNEQYF.

V gene TRBV10-2 combines with J gene TRBJ2-1; the match to TRBD1 covers 7 bases. V lost 4 bases, J lost 5 bases, and 5 bases stayed unmatched. The CDR3 has 14 residues. The germline V gene has CDR1 WSHSY and CDR2 SAAADI. The DNA for the CDR3 is TGCGCCAGCAGTGTCGTCGGGACAGACAATGAGCAGTTCTTC. Its protein product is CASSVVGTDNEQFF.

The V and J genes are TRBV13 and TRBJ2-7, with D uncertain. Trimming removed 2 bases from V and 4 bases from J, with 6 bases in between. Germline CDR1 reads PRHDT; CDR2 reads FYEKMQ (reference sequence). The CDR3 sequence is 12 residues long. Written as DNA, the CDR3 is TGTGCCAGCAGCTTACTTCCTTACGAGCAGTACTTC. Translation gives CASSLLPYEQYF.

This chain joins TRBV6-4 and TRBJ2-1; the match to TRBD1 covers 8 bases. The germline V gene encodes CDR1 MRHNA and CDR2 SNTAGT. Unmatched junction bases numbered 10, after V lost 1 base and J lost 8 bases. There are 16 residues in the CDR3. CDR3 sequence: CASSDWQGQGRHEQFF. The CDR3 coding sequence is TGTGCCAGCAGTGACTGGCAAGGACAGGGAAGGCATGAGCAGTTCTTC.

J is TRBJ2-7 and V is TRBV18; a possible D gene is TRBD1 (5 bases). CDR3 length: 15 amino acids. Germline assignment: CDR1 KGHSH and CDR2 LQKENI. Deletions cut 6 bases from V and 6 bases from J, with 21 bases between. CDR3 coding DNA: TGTGCCAGCTCCGGAACGGCAGGGATCTTGGTCGAGCAGTACTTC. It is translated as CASSGTAGILVEQYF.

This rearrangement joins TRBV19 to TRBJ2-7; TRBD2 might be the D (5 bases). The CDR3 length is 13 residues. V lost 7 bases, J lost 3 bases, and 13 bases lay in between. CDR1 is LNHDA and CDR2 is SQIVND in the germline V gene (reference sequence). CDR3 nucleotide sequence: TGTGCCAGTAAAACCCAAAGCGGCTACGAGCAGTACTTC. As protein: CASKTQSGYEQYF.

The V call is TRBV7-9, the J call TRBJ2-5, with D possibly being TRBD1 (5 bases). The CDR3 extends over 14 amino acids. Between the trimmed V and J ends, which lost 2 bases and 1 base, there was a span of 8 bases. Germline-derived CDR1 and CDR2 are SEHNR and FQNEAQ (reference sequence). The chain's CDR3 is CASSLKGFQETQYF. The CDR3, as DNA: TGTGCCAGCAGCTTAAAGGGGTTCCAAGAGACCCAGTACTTC.